Listed here are 30 T cell receptor beta chains from one sample, sequenced in a study of T cells in Graves' hyperthyroidism and ophthalmopathy. RNA transcripts yielded amplified TCR beta CDR3 regions. When the TCR CDR3 underwent first-round RT-PCR, the HTBI primer set was used. In TCRdb, the multiplex PCR reads were re-called with MiXCR into one record per CDR3 protein. The table lists about 360,000 distinct CDR3 sequences, about 13% of them singletons, with 9.2% in the top ten. Sequencing was carried out using blood. These receptors were obtained from a woman younger than 35 with Graves' hyperthyroidism.

This chain uses TRBV7-9 with TRBJ1-2; D is unresolved. This CDR3 contains 14 residues. V was clipped by 1 base and J by 0 bases, with 6 bases between them. Germline V lookup: CDR1 SEHNR, CDR2 FQNEAQ (reference sequence). For the CDR3, the DNA is TGTGCCAGCAGCTTAGGTAGTCCTAACTATGGCTACACCTTC. Translation: CASSLGSPNYGYTF.

This clonotype was seen ten or more times. The chain carries TRBV5-1 and TRBJ1-2; D perhaps matches TRBD1 (6 bases). Germline assignment: CDR1 SGHRS and CDR2 YFSETQ. This CDR3 comprises 14 residues. Deletions cut 4 bases from V and 4 bases from J, with 14 bases between. CDR3: CASSPKDRFYGYTF. Here the CDR3 DNA reads TGCGCCAGCAGCCCCAAGGACAGATTCTATGGCTACACCTTC.

Many counts were recorded for this clonotype. The V gene is TRBV6-2 or TRBV6-3, the J gene TRBJ2-1; TRBD1 aligns across 10 bases. Germline assignment: CDR1 MNHEY and CDR2 SVGEGT. The CDR3 covers 15 residues. The V segment lost 2 bases and the J segment 6 bases; nucleotides outside the gene matches: 4. CDR3: CASSYGTGEVNEQFF. CDR3 coding DNA: TGTGCCAGCAGTTACGGGACAGGGGAGGTCAATGAGCAGTTCTTC.

The chain joins TRBV28 to TRBJ1-1; TRBD1 might be the D (5 bases). The germline V gene has CDR1 MDHEN and CDR2 SYDVKM. The CDR3 contains 15 residues. Trimming took 6 bases from V and 4 from J, leaving 18 bases between them. CDR3 nucleotides: TGTGCCAGCAGACCTATTATGGGGCTGGGCACTGAAGCTTTCTTT. This codes for CASRPIMGLGTEAFF. Based on the CDR3 plus reference TRBV28 and TRBJ1-1, the full variable domain is DVKVTQSSRYLVKRTGEKVFLECVQDMDHENMFWYRQDPGLGLRLIYFSYDVKMKEKGDIPEGYSVSREKKERFSLILESASTNQTSMYLCASRPIMGLGTEAFFGQGTRLTVV.

This clonotype was recorded at least ten times. This chain connects TRBV5-1 to TRBJ1-2, with a tentative D call TRBD1 (5 bases). This CDR3 region has 13 residues. Germline lookup yields CDR1 SGHRS and CDR2 YFSETQ. V lost 4 bases, J lost 6 bases, and 13 bases lay in between. CDR3 amino acids: CASSLEGRDGYTF. As DNA, the CDR3 is TGCGCCAGCAGCCTGGAGGGCAGGGATGGCTACACCTTC. The whole variable domain, remainder taken from reference TRBV5-1 and TRBJ1-2, is KAGVTQTPRYLIKTRGQQVTLSCSPISGHRSVSWYQQTPGQGLQFLFEYFSETQRNKGNFPGRFSGRQFSNSRSEMNVSTLELGDSALYLCASSLEGRDGYTFGSGTRLTVV.

CDR3 in DNA: TGTGCCAGCAGTTTATCGTCCGGGGCCACTGAAGCTTTCTTT. This translates into CASSLSSGATEAFF. This chain joins TRBV27 and TRBJ1-1, with D possibly TRBD1 on 5 matching bases. Trimming shortened V by 0 bases and J by 4 bases, and 9 bases separated the two germline ends. The CDR3 contains 14 residues. The germline CDR1 and CDR2 sequences are MNHEY and SMNVEV (reference sequence).

There are many counts of this clonotype. The chain recombines TRBV28 with TRBJ2-7; the match to TRBD2 covers 7 bases. This CDR3 region has 16 residues. V lost 6 bases to trimming and J lost 0 bases; unmatched junction nucleotides: 11. The germline V gene encodes CDR1 MDHEN and CDR2 SYDVKM. CDR3 DNA: TGTGCCAGCAGGGGGGGGTCGGTGGTCCTCTCCTACGAGCAGTACTTC. Amino acids: CASRGGSVVLSYEQYF.

This clonotype was picked up a small number of times. The genes are TRBV5-1 and TRBJ1-4; TRBD1 matches 8 bases. Per germline, CDR1 SGHRS and CDR2 YFSETQ. The CDR3 covers 15 residues. The J segment lost 1 base and the V segment lost 4 bases, leaving 3 bases of the junction unmatched. Here the CDR3 reads CASSVGQGTNEKLFF. DNA for the CDR3: TGCGCCAGCAGCGTAGGACAGGGAACTAATGAAAAACTGTTTTTT.

This clonotype has ten or more counts. The chain couples TRBV12-3 or TRBV12-4 to TRBJ2-5; perhaps TRBD2 as D (6 bases). V was cut by 3 bases and J by 7 bases, with 21 bases left in between. The CDR3 has 16 residues. CDR3 bases: TGTGCCAGCAGTTTTGGTACCGGGACTTCACTGAGGACCCAGTACTTC. It is translated as CASSFGTGTSLRTQYF.

In nucleotides, the CDR3 is TGTGCCAGCAGAGTGGGGACAGGGATGTACGAGCAGTACTTC. It is translated as CASRVGTGMYEQYF. This chain connects TRBV7-9 to TRBJ2-7; 9 nucleotides match TRBD1. V was clipped by 6 bases and J by 4 bases; unmatched bases: 7. The CDR3 has 14 residues. Germline CDR1 and CDR2: SEHNR and FQNEAQ (reference sequence).

The chain employs TRBV2 and TRBJ1-2; 10 nucleotides match TRBD1. The CDR3 extends over 15 amino acids. J was trimmed by 4 bases and V by 5 bases; bases with no gene match: 7. Germline CDR1 SNHLY, CDR2 FYNNEI. The CDR3 sequence is CASSPDRGVPYGYTF. The CDR3 DNA is TGTGCCAGCAGTCCGGACAGGGGGGTGCCCTATGGCTACACCTTC.

This clonotype was counted at least ten times. The chain links TRBV29-1 to TRBJ2-7; maybe TRBD2 (5 bases). The length of the CDR3 is 11 residues. In germline, CDR1 is SQVTM, CDR2 ANQGSEA. Trimming took 3 bases from V and 9 from J, leaving 12 bases between them. Here the CDR3 reads CSVENRGGQYF. In DNA, the CDR3 is TGCAGCGTTGAGAATCGGGGTGGGCAGTACTTC.

V is TRBV20-1 and J is TRBJ2-1; the match to TRBD1 covers 8 bases. The germline gives CDR1 DFQATT, CDR2 SNEGSKA (reference sequence). V trimming: 6 bases; J trimming: 0 bases; junction bases outside the gene matches: 4. The CDR3 contains 14 residues. CDR3: CSAQTGVSYNEQFF. The CDR3 nucleotides are TGCAGTGCGCAGACAGGGGTCTCCTACAATGAGCAGTTCTTC.

This clonotype was seen at least ten times. The rearrangement uses TRBV5-1 and TRBJ1-2, with TRBD1 identical over 9 bases. The CDR3 spans 15 residues. The germline V gene has CDR1 SGHRS and CDR2 YFSETQ. The ends lost 4 bases at V and 4 bases at J; junction bases unmatched: 8. The CDR3 DNA is TGCGCCAGCAGCGAGGGACAGGGAGGAACCTATGGCTACACCTTC. It specifies CASSEGQGGTYGYTF.

In this sample, this clonotype turned up many times. The chain couples TRBV6-1 to TRBJ2-1; 8 bases are shared with TRBD2. Trimming at V came to 1 base and at J to 8 bases, leaving 10 bases not matched to a gene. This CDR3 comprises 16 residues. The germline gives CDR1 MNHNS, CDR2 SASEGT. The CDR3: CASSEVSSGRRYEQFF. The CDR3 DNA is TGTGCCAGCAGTGAAGTCTCGAGCGGGAGAAGGTATGAGCAGTTCTTC.

This clonotype has at least ten counts. This chain joins TRBV7-9 and TRBJ1-2, with TRBD1 matching over 9 bases. This CDR3 spans 17 amino acids. From germline, CDR1 is SEHNR and CDR2 FQNEAQ (reference sequence). With V trimmed by 0 bases and J by 10 bases, 15 bases remained unmatched. The CDR3 coding sequence is TGTGCCAGCAGCTTAGCCGGGACAGGGCAAATTACAAGGGACTACACCTTC. Translated: CASSLAGTGQITRDYTF.

This rearrangement joins TRBV19 to TRBJ1-4; D gene uncertain. CDR3 length: 14 amino acids. Germline CDR1 LNHDA, CDR2 SQIVND (reference sequence). Trimming removed 4 bases from V and 2 bases from J, with 8 bases in between. DNA of the CDR3: TGTGCCAGTAGTAGAGGTTCGACTAATGAAAAACTGTTTTTT. Its translation is CASSRGSTNEKLFF.

This clonotype was recorded many times. The V gene is TRBV18, the J gene TRBJ1-1; weak D call: TRBD1 (5 bases). The germline CDR1 and CDR2 sequences are KGHSH and LQKENI. The CDR3 sequence is 13 residues long. The V end lost 8 bases, the J end lost 3 bases, and 13 bases lay between the germline ends. In nucleotides, the CDR3 is TGTGCCAGCAGCCCCCAGGGTTACACTGAAGCTTTCTTT. Its protein product is CASSPQGYTEAFF.

This clonotype was seen repeatedly, ten times or more. The rearrangement links TRBV29-1 to TRBJ2-1; TRBD1 aligns across 11 bases. The CDR3 consists of 12 residues. The germline CDR1 and CDR2 sequences are SQVTM and ANQGSEA. V trimming: 6 bases; J trimming: 7 bases; junction bases outside the gene matches: 2. Written as DNA, the CDR3 is TGCAGCGTAGGGACAGGGGGTAATGAGCAGTTCTTC. Translated: CSVGTGGNEQFF.

A word on this clonotype: A read error may explain this, as a much larger clone is one base away. The J gene is TRBJ2-7, the V gene TRBV6-1; D uncertain. Between the trimmed V and J ends, which lost 1 base and 0 bases, there was a span of 10 bases. The CDR3 length is 15 residues. Germline loops: CDR1 MNHNS, CDR2 SASEGT. The CDR3 reads CASSEERRSSYEQYF. The DNA of the CDR3 is TGTGCCAGCAGTGAAGAACGCAGGAGCTCCTACGAGCAGTACTTC.

At least ten counts were recorded for this clonotype. V and J are TRBV25-1 and TRBJ2-7, with D hard to call. The CDR3 is 13 amino acids. Germline CDR1 reads MGHDK; CDR2 reads SYGVNS. V was pared by 3 bases and J by 2 bases, with 8 bases between. The CDR3 DNA reads TGTGCCAGCAGTGATCTAGTTCCCTACGAGCAGTACTTC. This gives the protein CASSDLVPYEQYF.

The sample holds many counts of this clonotype. This chain links TRBV12-3 or TRBV12-4 with TRBJ2-1; 8 bases are shared with TRBD2. Unmatched junction bases numbered 10, after V lost 9 bases and J lost 0 bases. The CDR3 has 16 amino acids. The CDR3 DNA is TGTGCCAGTAATATCCGCGGGGGGACCTCCTACAATGAGCAGTTCTTC. Amino acid sequence: CASNIRGGTSYNEQFF.

This clonotype was seen ten or more times. The genes are TRBV12-3 or TRBV12-4 and TRBJ1-1; unclear D gene. This CDR3 has 13 residues. Trimming stripped 0 bases from V and 7 bases from J, with 9 bases between. CDR3 nucleotides: TGTGCCAGCAGTTTAGCTCGGCGGAGTGAAGCTTTCTTT. The encoded protein is CASSLARRSEAFF.

This clonotype was detected many times. This rearrangement joins TRBV28 to TRBJ1-6; 7 bases are a match to TRBD1. V lost 2 bases, J lost 0 bases, and 10 bases stayed unmatched. The CDR3 totals 19 residues. Germline loops: CDR1 MDHEN, CDR2 SYDVKM. The CDR3 coding sequence is TGTGCCAGCAGTTTAGCCCCCCCCAGGGGGAGCTCCTATAATTCACCCCTCCACTTT. It specifies CASSLAPPRGSSYNSPLHF. The variable domain in full, with the rest retrieved from reference TRBV28 and TRBJ1-6, is DVKVTQSSRYLVKRTGEKVFLECVQDMDHENMFWYRQDPGLGLRLIYFSYDVKMKEKGDIPEGYSVSREKKERFSLILESASTNQTSMYLCASSLAPPRGSSYNSPLHFGNGTRLTVT.

There are many counts of this clonotype. The CDR3 sequence: CASSPRQLNTEAFF. The DNA of the CDR3 is TGTGCCAGCTCACCAAGACAGCTGAACACTGAAGCTTTCTTT. V is TRBV18 and J is TRBJ1-1; D is perhaps TRBD1 (5 bases). The length of the CDR3 is 14 residues. In germline, CDR1 is KGHSH, CDR2 LQKENI. Trimming left V 2 bases short and J 0 bases short, with 7 bases between.

This clonotype was seen more than once but under ten times. The CDR3 is CASSRDRGIGGYTF. Here the CDR3 DNA reads TGTGCCAGCAGCAGGGACAGGGGAATCGGCGGCTACACCTTC. The chain joins TRBV5-6 to TRBJ1-2; 10 nucleotides match TRBD1. The V gene end was trimmed by 4 bases and the J gene end by 8 bases; junction bases not matched to a gene: 8. Germline V CDR1 and CDR2: SGHDT, YYEEEE. CDR3 length: 14 amino acids.

This clonotype was detected many times. This chain joins TRBV12-3 or TRBV12-4 and TRBJ2-2, with TRBD1 matching over 10 bases. The CDR3 spans 15 residues. Trimming took 7 bases from V and 7 from J; bases not matched to a gene: 9. CDR3 sequence: CASIPGQGFGGELFF. The DNA for the CDR3 is TGTGCCAGCATCCCGGGACAGGGGTTCGGCGGGGAGCTGTTTTTT.

A few counts support this clonotype. The chain is built from TRBV28 and TRBJ1-4; D may be TRBD1 (5 bases). Germline CDR1 is MDHEN and CDR2 is SYDVKM. CDR3 length equals 14 residues. V lost 1 base to trimming and J lost 7 bases, with 10 bases between them. Here the CDR3 reads CASSLSQGGEKLFF. CDR3 nucleotide sequence: TGTGCCAGCAGTTTATCTCAGGGCGGTGAAAAACTGTTTTTT. Full variable domain (missing parts from reference TRBV28 and TRBJ1-4): DVKVTQSSRYLVKRTGEKVFLECVQDMDHENMFWYRQDPGLGLRLIYFSYDVKMKEKGDIPEGYSVSREKKERFSLILESASTNQTSMYLCASSLSQGGEKLFFGSGTQLSVL.

V gene TRBV15 combines with J gene TRBJ1-2, with unresolved D. Deletions cut 0 bases from V and 1 base from J, with 18 bases between. CDR3 length equals 18 residues. CDR1 LNHNV and CDR2 YYDKDF come from the germline V gene (reference sequence). The CDR3 sequence: CATSRDRVSKAFNYGYTF. The CDR3 DNA reads TGTGCCACCAGCAGAGATCGTGTATCGAAGGCGTTTAACTATGGCTACACCTTC.

This chain uses TRBV20-1 with TRBJ2-7; 11 positions agree with TRBD2. The CDR3 covers 15 residues. Trimming removed 4 bases from V and 2 bases from J; junction bases left unmatched: 7. Germline values: CDR1 DFQATT, CDR2 SNEGSKA (reference sequence). The CDR3 spells CSATGTSGYTYEQYF. The CDR3 DNA reads as TGCAGTGCTACCGGGACTAGCGGTTATACCTACGAGCAGTACTTC.